This T cell receptor beta chain came from a study of blood T cell repertoires in COVID-19. V dropped 0 bases and J dropped 0 bases, with 9 bases sitting between them. The CDR3 totals 16 residues. The V gene's germline CDR1 is LGHNA and CDR2 YNFKEQ. Only in-frame clones appear in the TCRdb table, and some are missing; sequencing was by immunoSEQ multiplex PCR. There are fewer than 600,000 clones in the sample; approximately 88% occur only once, and approximately 1.8% lies in the top ten. The sequence was obtained from a woman aged 40 to 50 who had recovered from COVID-19. The chain joins TRBV4-2 to TRBJ2-1; D is unresolved. What was sequenced was PBMCs or T cells enriched from blood (not recorded which). CDR3 sequence reads: CASSQDLSSSYNEQFF. The CDR3 DNA reads as TGTGCCAGCAGCCAAGATTTGTCTAGCTCCTACAATGAGCAGTTCTTC.